The 28 T cell receptor beta chains listed next were all sequenced from one sample in a study of cytotoxic CD8 clonotypes in ibrutinib-treated CLL. The data were produced by immunoSEQ multiplex PCR, yet TCRdb's version contains in-frame clones alone and is incomplete. The table has approximately 100,000 clones, about 78% seen once. Sequences were derived from PBMCs, sampled after 12 months of ibrutinib treatment. These receptors were collected from a human donor with chronic lymphocytic leukemia.

The rearrangement links TRBV5-6 to TRBJ2-5; unclear D gene. CDR1 SGHDT and CDR2 YYEEEE come from the germline V gene. Trimming took off 2 bases at V and 2 bases at J, with 7 bases between the two ends. This CDR3 has 13 amino acids. CDR3 DNA sequence: TGTGCCAGCAGCTTCGGATCGCAAGAGACCCAGTACTTC. Translated: CASSFGSQETQYF.

This chain links TRBV18 with TRBJ1-1; tentative D call: TRBD1 (5 bases). The CDR3 runs to 13 residues. Germline V gives CDR1 KGHSH, CDR2 LQKENI. The germline V and J ends were trimmed by 3 bases and 3 bases, with 8 bases remaining between them. CDR3 coding DNA: TGTGCCAGCTCACCCAGGGAGGACACTGAAGCTTTCTTT. Protein product: CASSPREDTEAFF.

CDR3 nucleotide sequence: TGCGCCAGCAGCTATTGGACCCCCGAGGGGACCGGGGAGCTGTTTTTT. This sequence encodes CASSYWTPEGTGELFF. The chain combines TRBV5-1 with TRBJ2-2; D is tentatively TRBD1 or TRBD2 (5 bases each). CDR3 length: 16 amino acids. V shed 3 bases and J shed 5 bases, with 17 bases lying between them. Per the germline V gene, CDR1 is SGHRS and CDR2 is YFSETQ. Supplemented by reference TRBV5-1 and TRBJ2-2, the full variable domain reads KAGVTQTPRYLIKTRGQQVTLSCSPISGHRSVSWYQQTPGQGLQFLFEYFSETQRNKGNFPGRFSGRQFSNSRSEMNVSTLELGDSALYLCASSYWTPEGTGELFFGEGSRLTVL.

The table lists this clone with a few counts. This chain links TRBV6-1 with TRBJ2-7; D remains ambiguous. V lost 6 bases and J lost 3, with 9 bases in between. This CDR3 has 12 residues. Germline assignment: CDR1 MNHNS and CDR2 SASEGT. CDR3 residues: CASSRTVYEQYF. The CDR3 DNA follows: TGTGCCAGCAGCCGGACGGTCTACGAGCAGTACTTC.

V gene TRBV5-4 combines with J gene TRBJ2-3, with D perhaps matching TRBD1 or TRBD2 (5 bases each). Between the trimmed V and J ends, which lost 3 bases and 1 base, there was a span of 12 bases. This CDR3 contains 15 residues. From germline, CDR1 is SGHNT and CDR2 YYREEE (reference sequence). The CDR3 bases are TGTGCCAGCAGCTCCCAACGGGGCCGCACAGATACGCAGTATTTT. It codes for CASSSQRGRTDTQYF.

The DNA for the CDR3 is TGTGCCAGCTCACCCAAACAGGGGGATAATCAGCCCCAGCATTTT. Protein: CASSPKQGDNQPQHF. V gene TRBV18 combines with J gene TRBJ1-5, with 8 bases that match TRBD1. V shed 3 bases, J shed 4 bases, and the junction held 5 bases outside the gene matches. Per the germline V gene, CDR1 is KGHSH and CDR2 is LQKENI. The CDR3 consists of 15 residues.

This clone appeared once. The chain uses TRBV6-5 and TRBJ2-3; TRBD2 is a possible D gene (5 bases). Looked up from germline, CDR1 is MNHEY and CDR2 is SVGAGI. The ends were cut back, 5 bases at V and 5 bases at J, with 14 bases in the middle. The CDR3 is made up of 14 amino acids. The CDR3 is CASSVLAGGDTQYF. The CDR3 bases are TGTGCCAGCAGTGTACTTGCCGGAGGAGATACGCAGTATTTT.

V is TRBV30 and J is TRBJ1-1; a possible D gene is TRBD1 (5 bases). In germline, CDR1 is GTSNPN, CDR2 SVGIG (reference sequence). The CDR3 totals 14 residues. V was pared by 4 bases and J by 7 bases, with 19 bases between. CDR3 in amino acids: CAWTRRDRYREAFF. The CDR3 nucleotides read TGTGCCTGGACCCGACGAGACAGATACCGTGAAGCTTTCTTT.

The genes are TRBV9 and TRBJ2-2; D may be TRBD1 (6 bases). Trimming removed 4 bases at V and 7 bases at J, with 17 bases between. The CDR3 sequence is 15 residues long. CDR1 is SGDLS and CDR2 is YYNGEE in the germline V gene. CDR3 nucleotides: TGTGCCAGCAGCCACCGACAGGCCTCGGGCGGGGAGCTGTTTTTT. This gives the protein CASSHRQASGGELFF.

This chain links TRBV11-3 with TRBJ2-5; 16 bases agree with TRBD2. The CDR3 contains 16 residues. The germline CDR1 and CDR2 sequences are SGHNT and YENEEA. V trimming: 5 bases; J trimming: 2 bases; junction bases outside the gene matches: 2. This CDR3 reads CASSMGLAGGQETQYF. The DNA of the CDR3 is TGTGCCAGCAGCATGGGACTAGCGGGGGGGCAAGAGACCCAGTACTTC.

The chain employs TRBV9 and TRBJ2-1; TRBD2 matches 13 bases. Per the germline V gene, CDR1 is SGDLS and CDR2 is YYNGEE. This CDR3 contains 16 residues. The ends lost 3 bases at V and 6 bases at J; junction bases unmatched: 6. CDR3 residues: CASSALLAGGRNEQFF. DNA for the CDR3: TGTGCCAGCAGCGCGCTACTAGCGGGGGGGCGCAATGAGCAGTTCTTC.

The chain joins TRBV6-5 to TRBJ1-5, with no clear D. V lost 0 bases, J lost 4 bases, and 10 bases lay in between. Germline assignment: CDR1 MNHEY and CDR2 SVGAGI. The CDR3 has 15 residues. CDR3 DNA: TGTGCCAGCAGTTACTCAGGGTTAGGGAATCAGCCCCAGCATTTT. It codes for CASSYSGLGNQPQHF.

As concerns this clone: The same CDR3 can be traced to other DNA sequences in this sample. The chain uses TRBV30 and TRBJ1-5; no clear D. V gave up 1 base and J gave up 4 bases, with 8 bases separating them. Germline CDR1 reads GTSNPN; CDR2 reads SVGIG (reference sequence). The CDR3 covers 13 residues. The CDR3 loop reads CAWSGAENQPQHF. The DNA of the CDR3 is TGTGCCTGGAGTGGGGCAGAAAATCAGCCCCAGCATTTT.

This clone was picked up a small number of times. The chain carries TRBV7-2 and TRBJ2-7; D is ambiguous. Trimming removed 1 base at V and 2 bases at J, with 12 bases between. The CDR3 covers 15 residues. Looked up from germline, CDR1 is SGHTA and CDR2 is FQGNSA. The CDR3 region has the DNA TGTGCCAGCAGCTTAGGGGCCGCACTTCCCTACGAGCAGTACTTC. Protein sequence: CASSLGAALPYEQYF. Together with reference TRBV7-2 and TRBJ2-7, the CDR3 gives the full variable domain: GAGVSQSPSNKVTEKGKDVELRCDPISGHTALYWYRQSLGQGLEFLIYFQGNSAPDKSGLPSDRFSAERTGGSVSTLTIQRTQQEDSAVYLCASSLGAALPYEQYFGPGTRLTVT.

The J gene is TRBJ1-1, the V gene TRBV28; unclear D gene. The CDR3 spans 11 residues. Deletions cut 8 bases from V and 0 bases from J, with 4 bases between. CDR1 is MDHEN and CDR2 is SYDVKM in the germline V gene. CDR3 residues: CASVLNTEAFF. CDR3 coding DNA: TGTGCCAGCGTACTGAACACTGAAGCTTTCTTT.

This clone has a handful of counts. The V gene is TRBV19, the J gene TRBJ1-1; 9 positions agree with TRBD1. This CDR3 contains 14 residues. Germline V lookup: CDR1 LNHDA, CDR2 SQIVND (reference sequence). V gave up 5 bases and J gave up 1 base; unmatched junction bases: 2. The CDR3 region has the DNA TGTGCCAGTAGTGCGGGACAGGGGAACACTGAAGCTTTCTTT. The encoded protein is CASSAGQGNTEAFF. Looking up the rest from reference TRBV19 and TRBJ1-1 gives the full variable domain: DGGITQSPKYLFRKEGQNVTLSCEQNLNHDAMYWYRQDPGQGLRLIYYSQIVNDFQKGDIAEGYSVSREKKESFPLTVTSAQKNPTAFYLCASSAGQGNTEAFFGQGTRLTVV.

This chain uses TRBV9 with TRBJ2-6; D perhaps matches TRBD2 (6 bases). Looked up from germline, CDR1 is SGDLS and CDR2 is YYNGEE. The V end lost 4 bases, the J end lost 1 base, and 12 bases lay between the germline ends. This CDR3 contains 16 residues. CDR3: CASSPRGRSGANVLTF. CDR3 bases: TGTGCCAGCAGCCCCCGGGGGAGGTCTGGGGCCAACGTCCTGACTTTC. Together with reference TRBV9 and TRBJ2-6, the CDR3 gives the full variable domain: DSGVTQTPKHLITATGQRVTLRCSPRSGDLSVYWYQQSLDQGLQFLIQYYNGEERAKGNILERFSAQQFPDLHSELNLSSLELGDSALYFCASSPRGRSGANVLTFGAGSRLTVL.

This chain uses TRBV7-3 with TRBJ2-2; D is undetermined. Germline loops: CDR1 SGHTA, CDR2 FQGTGA. V was trimmed by 6 bases and J by 6 bases, leaving 20 bases between them. The CDR3 loop spans 16 amino acids. The CDR3 here is CASSVGRGSLSGELFF. CDR3 bases: TGTGCCAGCAGTGTGGGTAGAGGATCTCTCTCCGGGGAGCTGTTTTTT.

The rearrangement joins TRBV30 to TRBJ2-2; unclear D gene. The CDR3 is 14 amino acids. V was shortened by 0 bases and J by 1 base, with 6 bases between the two germline ends. CDR1 is GTSNPN, CDR2 SVGIG, per germline (reference sequence). The CDR3 sequence is CAWSVSLNTGELFF. In DNA form, the CDR3 reads TGTGCCTGGAGTGTATCCCTGAACACCGGGGAGCTGTTTTTT.

The gene calls are TRBV5-1 and TRBJ2-1; D may be TRBD2 (5 bases). Deletions cut 0 bases from V and 3 bases from J, with 10 bases between. Germline V lookup: CDR1 SGHRS, CDR2 YFSETQ. This CDR3 has 15 residues. The CDR3 bases are TGCGCCAGCAGCTTGGGAGCGGCCCTCTACAATGAGCAGTTCTTC. Its protein is CASSLGAALYNEQFF. The variable domain in full, completed from reference TRBV5-1 and TRBJ2-1, reads KAGVTQTPRYLIKTRGQQVTLSCSPISGHRSVSWYQQTPGQGLQFLFEYFSETQRNKGNFPGRFSGRQFSNSRSEMNVSTLELGDSALYLCASSLGAALYNEQFFGPGTRLTVL.

V is TRBV7-2 and J is TRBJ2-3; 7 positions agree with TRBD2. The V gene's germline CDR1 is SGHTA and CDR2 FQGNSA. CDR3 length equals 16 residues. V was pared by 0 bases and J by 7 bases, with 10 bases of the junction left unmatched. The CDR3 DNA follows: TGTGCCAGCAGCTTAGCCCTAGCGGCCAATCAAAATACGCAGTATTTT. Translating it yields CASSLALAANQNTQYF. Using reference TRBV7-2 and TRBJ2-3 for the parts outside the CDR3, the full variable domain is GAGVSQSPSNKVTEKGKDVELRCDPISGHTALYWYRQSLGQGLEFLIYFQGNSAPDKSGLPSDRFSAERTGGSVSTLTIQRTQQEDSAVYLCASSLALAANQNTQYFGPGTRLTVL.

This sequence joins TRBV29-1 and TRBJ2-1; the D gene is possibly TRBD2 (5 bases). The CDR3 runs to 12 residues. The V gene lost 2 bases and the J gene lost 4 bases, with 6 bases spanning the gap. Germline-derived CDR1 and CDR2 are SQVTM and ANQGSEA. CDR3 protein: CSVEPGYNEQFF. CDR3 sequence (DNA): TGCAGCGTTGAACCGGGGTACAATGAGCAGTTCTTC.

The rearrangement joins TRBV28 to TRBJ1-5; D might be TRBD1 (6 bases). The CDR3 is made up of 14 amino acids. Trimming took off 2 bases at V and 7 bases at J, with 12 bases between the two ends. Germline loops: CDR1 MDHEN, CDR2 SYDVKM. CDR3 protein: CASSLPGDGQPQHF. The CDR3 DNA reads as TGTGCCAGCAGTTTACCAGGGGATGGACAGCCCCAGCATTTT.

The chain carries TRBV27 and TRBJ1-5, with D uncertain. Germline lookup yields CDR1 MNHEY and CDR2 SMNVEV (reference sequence). The V end was cut by 0 bases, the J end by 0 bases, with 6 bases between. The CDR3 covers 15 residues. CDR3: CASSLSSDSNQPQHF. The CDR3 DNA reads TGTGCCAGCAGTTTATCATCTGATAGCAATCAGCCCCAGCATTTT.

This clone was counted a few times. This chain uses TRBV7-9 with TRBJ2-5; D is unresolved. Germline V gives CDR1 SEHNR, CDR2 FQNEAQ (reference sequence). Trimming removed 3 bases from V and 6 bases from J, with 11 bases in between. The CDR3 contains 13 residues. The CDR3 loop is CASSFDTVQTQYF. The CDR3 coding sequence is TGTGCCAGCAGCTTCGACACAGTACAGACCCAGTACTTC.

For the CDR3, the DNA is TGCGCCAGCACTAAAGGGGTAGGTGCGCCTCCCTACGAGCAGTACTTC. Translated, it gives CASTKGVGAPPYEQYF. The chain has TRBV5-1 and TRBJ2-7, with D possibly being TRBD1 (5 bases). Germline assignment: CDR1 SGHRS and CDR2 YFSETQ. Trimming took off 6 bases at V and 2 bases at J, with 21 bases between the two ends. This CDR3 has 16 amino acids.

The chain has TRBV9 and TRBJ1-2; D remains ambiguous. From germline, CDR1 is SGDLS and CDR2 YYNGEE. V was clipped by 4 bases and J by 5 bases, with 15 bases between them. This CDR3 comprises 14 residues. CDR3 bases: TGTGCCAGCAGCCCATCATCAGTCACGTATGGCTACACCTTC. The encoded protein is CASSPSSVTYGYTF.

This clone was seen once. The chain links TRBV29-1 to TRBJ1-5; a possible D gene is TRBD1 (5 bases). Trimming left V 4 bases short and J 3 bases short, with 10 bases between. The CDR3 contains 13 residues. CDR1 is SQVTM, CDR2 ANQGSEA, per germline. For the CDR3, the DNA is TGCAGCGTTGGGCAGGGCCCCAATCAGCCCCAGCATTTT. As protein: CSVGQGPNQPQHF.